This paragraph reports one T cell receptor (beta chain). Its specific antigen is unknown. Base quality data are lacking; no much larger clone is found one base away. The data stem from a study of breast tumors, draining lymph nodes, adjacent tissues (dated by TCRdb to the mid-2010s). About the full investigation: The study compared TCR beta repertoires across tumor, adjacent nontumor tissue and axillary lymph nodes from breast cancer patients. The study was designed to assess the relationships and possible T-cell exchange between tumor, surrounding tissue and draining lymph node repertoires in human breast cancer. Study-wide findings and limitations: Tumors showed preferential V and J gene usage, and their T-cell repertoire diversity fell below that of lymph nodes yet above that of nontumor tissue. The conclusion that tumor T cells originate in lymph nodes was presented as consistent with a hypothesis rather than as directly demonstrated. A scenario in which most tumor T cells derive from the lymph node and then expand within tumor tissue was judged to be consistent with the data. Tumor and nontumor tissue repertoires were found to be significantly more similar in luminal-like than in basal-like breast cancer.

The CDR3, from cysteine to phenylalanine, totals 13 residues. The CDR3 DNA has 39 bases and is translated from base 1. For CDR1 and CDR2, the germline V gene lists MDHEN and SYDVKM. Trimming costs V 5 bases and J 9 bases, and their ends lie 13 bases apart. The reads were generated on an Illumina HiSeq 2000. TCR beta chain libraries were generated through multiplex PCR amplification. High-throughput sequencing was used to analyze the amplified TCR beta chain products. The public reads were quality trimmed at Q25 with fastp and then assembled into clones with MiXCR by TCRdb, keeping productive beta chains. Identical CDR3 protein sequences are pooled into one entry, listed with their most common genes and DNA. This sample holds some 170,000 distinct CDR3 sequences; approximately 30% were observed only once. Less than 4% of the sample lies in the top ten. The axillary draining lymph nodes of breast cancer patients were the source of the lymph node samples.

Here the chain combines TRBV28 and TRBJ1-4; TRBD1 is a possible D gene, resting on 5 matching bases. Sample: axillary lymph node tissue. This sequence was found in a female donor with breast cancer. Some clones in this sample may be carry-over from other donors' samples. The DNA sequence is TGTGCCAGCAGTGCAGGGTCGGTTCAAAAACTGTTTTTT. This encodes CASSAGSVQKLFF.